The clone carrying this T cell receptor (beta chain) was seen a handful of times. The antigen is undetermined. These data are taken from a study of T cells after yellow fever vaccination. As for the study in general: For low cell numbers, libraries were made with SMART-Seq v4 Ultra Low Input.

Study findings and constraints: Few clonotypes appeared in both CD4 and CD8 compartments.

A process of 5'RACE template switching, which added a universal primer site and UMIs, was used to make TCR cDNA. TCRdb called the 5' RACE reads again in MiXCR, with one record for every CDR3 protein. The repertoire holds 450,000 to 650,000 distinct CDR3 sequences, with roughly 12% as singletons. The source material was PBMCs, sampled on the day of the yellow fever booster vaccination. This TCR was sampled from a man aged 30-40 years who received the YFV17D yellow fever vaccine.

The chain's CDR3 is CASSHLQEGKGYGYTF. The DNA of the CDR3 is TGTGCCAGCAGCCACCTACAGGAAGGCAAAGGCTATGGCTACACCTTC. The gene calls are TRBV3-1 and TRBJ1-2, with D maybe TRBD1 (5 bases). Deletions cut 3 bases from V and 4 bases from J, with 18 bases between. The CDR3 sequence is 16 residues long. Germline V gene data show CDR1 as LGHDT and CDR2 as YNNKEL (reference sequence).